This record concerns one T cell receptor beta chain sequence. Antigen: not known. The data originate from a study of CD8+ T cells in alopecia areata. Study information: Twice daily, treated patients received 5 to 10 mg of oral tofacitinib.

The study team obtained lesional scalp punch biopsies and peripheral blood from alopecia areata patients. V was shortened by 6 bases and J by 3 bases, with 14 bases between the two germline ends. From germline, CDR1 is SEHNR and CDR2 FQNEAQ (reference sequence). The CDR3 covers 14 residues. Following extraction, RNA underwent reverse transcription to cDNA, which served as the sequencing template. Sequencing was performed with immunoSEQ multiplex PCR; in TCRdb, only in-frame clones are kept and a portion is missing. The sample has 150,000 or so clones; roughly 62% are singletons. Study outcomes and limitations: Scalp sample sequencing also detects resident alphabeta T cells of normal skin.

V is TRBV7-9 and J is TRBJ1-1, with D unresolved. This specimen consisted of CD4+ T cells sorted from blood, obtained at week 0. The receptor was isolated from a human donor with alopecia areata. The CDR3 reads CASRYGTLDTEAFF. Written as DNA, the CDR3 is TGTGCCAGCAGATATGGTACTTTGGACACTGAAGCTTTCTTT. Complete variable domain (other parts from reference TRBV7-9 and TRBJ1-1): DTGVSQNPRHKITKRGQNVTFRCDPISEHNRLYWYRQTLGQGPEFLTYFQNEAQLEKSRLLSDRFSAERPKGSFSTLEIQRTEQGDSAMYLCASRYGTLDTEAFFGQGTRLTVV.